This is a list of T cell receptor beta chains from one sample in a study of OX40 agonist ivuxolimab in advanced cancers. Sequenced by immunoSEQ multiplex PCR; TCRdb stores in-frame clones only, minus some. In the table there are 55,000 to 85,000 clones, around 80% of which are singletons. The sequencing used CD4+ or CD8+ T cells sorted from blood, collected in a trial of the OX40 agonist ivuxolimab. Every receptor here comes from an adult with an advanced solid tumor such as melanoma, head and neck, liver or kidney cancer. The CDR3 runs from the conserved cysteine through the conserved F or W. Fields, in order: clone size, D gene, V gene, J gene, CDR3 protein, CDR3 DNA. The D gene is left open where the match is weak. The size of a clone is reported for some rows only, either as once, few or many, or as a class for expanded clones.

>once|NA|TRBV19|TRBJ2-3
CASSFGPRDTQYF
TGTGCCAGTAGTTTCGGGCCCAGAGATACGCAGTATTTT
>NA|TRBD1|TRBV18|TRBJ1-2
CASSSQRGLYENYGYTF
TGTGCCAGCTCAAGTCAGAGGGGGCTCTACGAAAACTATGGCTACACCTTC
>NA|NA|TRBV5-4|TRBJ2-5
CASSSPGRLQETQYF
TGTGCCAGCAGCTCGCCCGGGAGACTCCAAGAGACCCAGTACTTC
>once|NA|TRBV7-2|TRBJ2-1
CASSLAGLSEQFF
TGTGCCAGCAGCCTGGCAGGGTTGAGTGAGCAGTTCTTC
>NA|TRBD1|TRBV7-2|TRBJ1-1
CASTTGQGFEAFF
TGTGCCAGCACCACAGGACAGGGGTTCGAAGCTTTCTTT
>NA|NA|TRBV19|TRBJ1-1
CASSSGPGETEAFF
TGTGCCAGTAGTAGCGGCCCAGGGGAAACTGAAGCTTTCTTT
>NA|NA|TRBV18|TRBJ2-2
CASSPEMAQNTGELFF
TGTGCCAGCTCACCAGAGATGGCCCAGAACACCGGGGAGCTGTTTTTT
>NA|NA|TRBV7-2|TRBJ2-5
CASSLGPRAGLQETQYF
TGTGCCAGCAGCTTAGGTCCCAGGGCGGGCCTTCAAGAGACCCAGTACTTC
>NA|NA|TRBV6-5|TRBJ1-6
CASRDGVYSPLHF
TGTGCCAGCAGAGACGGGGTTTATTCACCCCTCCACTTT
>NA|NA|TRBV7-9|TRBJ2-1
CASSPSEGRDGEQFF
TGTGCCAGCAGCCCCTCGGAGGGGCGGGATGGTGAGCAGTTCTTC
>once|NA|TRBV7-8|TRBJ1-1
CASSSSFQGEAFF
TGTGCCAGCAGCTCATCTTTTCAGGGCGAAGCTTTCTTT
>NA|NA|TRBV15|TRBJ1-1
CATSREGAGEAFF
TGTGCCACCAGCAGAGAAGGGGCGGGTGAAGCTTTCTTT
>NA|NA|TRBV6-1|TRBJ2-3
CASSTFSAITDTQYF
TGTGCCAGCAGTACGTTTTCGGCTATCACAGATACGCAGTATTTT
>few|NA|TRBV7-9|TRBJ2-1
CASSPKGPNEQFF
TGTGCCAGCAGCCCTAAAGGACCTAATGAGCAGTTCTTC
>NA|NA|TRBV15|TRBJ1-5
CATSRDVFGGHQPQHF
TGTGCCACCAGCAGAGATGTTTTTGGGGGCCATCAGCCCCAGCATTTT
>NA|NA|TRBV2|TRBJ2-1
CASTARRYNEQFF
TGTGCCAGCACTGCCCGTCGCTACAATGAGCAGTTCTTC
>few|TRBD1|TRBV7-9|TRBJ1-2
CASSSDGQGVTIRYTF
TGTGCCAGCAGCTCCGACGGACAGGGGGTAACTATCCGCTACACCTTC
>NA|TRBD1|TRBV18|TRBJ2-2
CASSPISLGQESGELFF
TGTGCCAGCTCACCTATTTCCCTCGGACAGGAATCCGGGGAGCTGTTTTTT
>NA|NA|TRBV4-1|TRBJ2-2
CASSLRAPGELFF
TGCGCCAGCAGCCTCAGGGCTCCCGGGGAGCTGTTTTTT
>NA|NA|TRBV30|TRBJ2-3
CAWSAGAGGTPTQYF
TGTGCCTGGAGTGCGGGGGCTGGTGGAACACCTACGCAGTATTTT
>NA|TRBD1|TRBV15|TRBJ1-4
CATSTTGTGVEKLFF
TGTGCCACCAGCACTACCGGGACAGGCGTCGAAAAACTGTTTTTT
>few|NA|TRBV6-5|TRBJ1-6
CASRLAGRDSPLHF
TGTGCCAGCAGGCTCGCGGGGCGGGATTCACCCCTCCACTTT
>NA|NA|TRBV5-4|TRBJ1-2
CASSRKEANGYTF
TGTGCCAGCAGTCGAAAGGAGGCCAACGGCTACACCTTC
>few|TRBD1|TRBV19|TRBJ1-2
CASSRGQGAPFNYGYTF
TGTGCCAGTAGCCGGGGACAGGGGGCACCTTTCAACTATGGCTACACCTTC
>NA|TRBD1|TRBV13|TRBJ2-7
CASGGTGVNEQYF
TGTGCCAGCGGGGGGACAGGAGTAAACGAGCAGTACTTC